The 29 T cell receptor beta chains below all came from one sample that was sequenced in a study of graft-versus-host responses after intestinal transplantation. The graft tissue was processed, and this released both intraepithelial and lamina propria lymphocytes. Assay: immunoSEQ multiplex PCR; the TCRdb copy retains only in-frame clones and omits some. The table includes around 8,000 clones, about 82% detected once. This sample comprised ileum tissue, obtained approximately 120 days after transplant. These receptors were collected from a human patient who received an intestinal transplant, so some T cells may come from the graft donor.

The chain is built from TRBV7-3 and TRBJ2-6; perhaps TRBD1 as D (5 bases). Trimming cost V 5 bases and J 0 bases, with 8 bases left between them. Germline values: CDR1 SGHTA, CDR2 FQGTGA. The CDR3 covers 15 residues. The CDR3 nucleotides are TGTGCCAGCAGCCTGGACAACTCTGGGGCCAACGTCCTGACTTTC. Translating it yields CASSLDNSGANVLTF.

The chain recombines TRBV6-1 with TRBJ1-5; D remains ambiguous. Per germline, CDR1 MNHNS and CDR2 SASEGT. CDR3 length: 16 amino acids. V dropped 4 bases and J dropped 1 base, with 14 bases sitting between them. The CDR3 sequence is CASSVVPGESNQPQHF. The CDR3 DNA is TGTGCCAGCAGTGTAGTACCTGGGGAAAGCAATCAGCCCCAGCATTTT.

This rearrangement joins TRBV5-4 to TRBJ1-1; possible D gene TRBD1, 6 bases. Per the germline V gene, CDR1 is SGHNT and CDR2 is YYREEE (reference sequence). The V end was cut by 2 bases, the J end by 4 bases, with 12 bases between. The CDR3 is 14 residues long. The CDR3 spells CASSFSGGFTEAFF. CDR3 nucleotide sequence: TGTGCCAGCAGCTTCAGCGGGGGCTTCACTGAAGCTTTCTTT.

In DNA, the CDR3 is TGTGCCAGTAGTATAGGTCGTCGGGTGGGGGCCCAGTACTTC. Translated, it gives CASSIGRRVGAQYF. The genes are TRBV19 and TRBJ2-5; D possibly uses TRBD1 or TRBD2 (5 bases each). Germline V gene data show CDR1 as LNHDA and CDR2 as SQIVND (reference sequence). Deletions cut 1 base from V and 9 bases from J, with 15 bases between. CDR3 length: 14 residues.

The V gene is TRBV5-1, the J gene TRBJ2-1; 7 bases align to TRBD1. The length of the CDR3 is 15 residues. Germline values: CDR1 SGHRS, CDR2 YFSETQ. V was clipped by 0 bases and J by 8 bases; unmatched bases: 8. CDR3 region: CASSLAGQVGDEQFF. CDR3 in DNA: TGCGCCAGCAGCTTGGCCGGACAGGTTGGTGATGAGCAGTTCTTC.

The chain uses TRBV27 and TRBJ2-7; D gene unclear. Trimming took off 2 bases at V and 5 bases at J, with 10 bases between the two ends. The CDR3 sequence is 13 residues long. Per germline, CDR1 MNHEY and CDR2 SMNVEV (reference sequence). This chain's CDR3 is CASSLGDGHEQYF. The CDR3 bases are TGTGCCAGCAGTTTAGGAGATGGCCACGAGCAGTACTTC.

The rearrangement uses TRBV27 and TRBJ1-2; perhaps TRBD1 as D (5 bases). Germline V gene lookup returns CDR1 MNHEY and CDR2 SMNVEV (reference sequence). Trimming pared 6 bases from V and 8 bases from J, leaving 19 bases between. This CDR3 spans 14 amino acids. The CDR3: CASSHEGARGGYTF. The CDR3 DNA sequence: TGTGCCAGCAGCCACGAGGGAGCGAGGGGCGGCTACACCTTC.

J is TRBJ1-4 and V is TRBV28; 7 bases fit TRBD1. The CDR3 runs to 15 residues. V trimming: 7 bases; J trimming: 0 bases; junction bases outside the gene matches: 5. The germline V gene encodes CDR1 MDHEN and CDR2 SYDVKM. The CDR3 coding sequence is TGTGCCAGCAAGATGCAGGGGGCAACTAATGAAAAACTGTTTTTT. Its protein product is CASKMQGATNEKLFF.

DNA of the CDR3: TGTGCCAGCAGTTACCAGTCGCCAGGTGGGGAAAAACTGTTTTTT. It encodes CASSYQSPGGEKLFF. The J gene is TRBJ1-4, the V gene TRBV6-5; D is unresolved. The CDR3 consists of 15 residues. Trimming pared 2 bases from V and 8 bases from J, leaving 15 bases between. The V gene's germline CDR1 is MNHEY and CDR2 SVGAGI.

The chain employs TRBV11-3 and TRBJ2-3; TRBD2 aligns across 7 bases. The CDR3 sequence is 16 residues long. J gave up 4 bases and V 6 bases, and 13 bases lay outside the gene matches. Germline CDR1 reads SGHNT; CDR2 reads YENEEA. The CDR3 here is CASSLFGTGGADTQYF. The CDR3 DNA follows: TGTGCCAGCAGTTTATTTGGGACGGGGGGAGCAGATACGCAGTATTTT.

This chain uses TRBV30 with TRBJ2-1; 10 bases match TRBD2. This CDR3 is built from 14 residues. Germline V lookup: CDR1 GTSNPN, CDR2 SVGIG (reference sequence). Losses at the gene ends were 4 bases for V and 4 bases for J; bases not matched to a gene: 4. The CDR3 loop is CAWNELAGYNEQFF. CDR3 DNA: TGTGCCTGGAATGAACTAGCGGGATACAATGAGCAGTTCTTC.

This sequence joins TRBV6-5 and TRBJ1-6; TRBD1 might be the D (6 bases). Germline values: CDR1 MNHEY, CDR2 SVGAGI. The ends were cut back, 5 bases at V and 14 bases at J, with 22 bases in the middle. The CDR3 loop spans 15 amino acids. The CDR3 loop is CASSPVGGASRTLHF. The CDR3 DNA follows: TGTGCCAGCAGTCCCGTGGGGGGCGCCTCCCGCACCCTCCACTTT.

V and J are TRBV5-1 and TRBJ1-2, with D unresolved. This CDR3 region has 15 residues. Trimming took 3 bases from V and 6 from J, leaving 18 bases between them. CDR1 SGHRS and CDR2 YFSETQ come from the germline V gene. The CDR3 bases are TGCGCCAGCAGCTCAATGGCAGGAGCGGGTGATGGCTACACCTTC. It translates to CASSSMAGAGDGYTF.

This rearrangement joins TRBV27 to TRBJ1-1; D is unresolved. The germline V gene encodes CDR1 MNHEY and CDR2 SMNVEV (reference sequence). V shed 1 base and J shed 3 bases, with 15 bases lying between them. CDR3 length: 16 amino acids. CDR3 region: CASSLFNRAGYTEAFF. CDR3 sequence (DNA): TGTGCCAGCAGTTTATTCAATAGGGCTGGGTACACTGAAGCTTTCTTT.

The V call is TRBV5-6, the J call TRBJ2-2; the match to TRBD2 covers 8 bases. The CDR3 contains 16 residues. CDR1 SGHDT and CDR2 YYEEEE come from the germline V gene. The V and J ends lost 3 bases and 4 bases, in that order; junction bases with no gene match: 8. The CDR3 here is CASSSLAGWVTGELFF. DNA for the CDR3: TGTGCCAGCAGCTCATTAGCGGGATGGGTCACCGGGGAGCTGTTTTTT.

The chain employs TRBV30 and TRBJ2-7; the match to TRBD2 covers 10 bases. From germline, CDR1 is GTSNPN and CDR2 SVGIG (reference sequence). The CDR3 is made up of 16 amino acids. With 0 bases clipped from V and 4 bases from J, the junction kept 9 bases outside the gene matches. The CDR3 protein is CAWSVRTSGRGYEQYF. In DNA form, the CDR3 reads TGTGCCTGGAGTGTACGGACTAGCGGACGAGGGTACGAGCAGTACTTC.

The chain combines TRBV27 with TRBJ2-1; TRBD2 matches 12 bases. The CDR3 spans 20 residues. Trimming removed 2 bases from V and 1 base from J; junction bases left unmatched: 12. CDR1 is MNHEY and CDR2 is SMNVEV in the germline V gene (reference sequence). The CDR3 loop reads CASSLKGLAGSYFSYNEQFF. The CDR3 DNA sequence: TGTGCCAGCAGTTTAAAGGGACTAGCGGGTTCTTACTTTTCCTACAATGAGCAGTTCTTC.

The chain uses TRBV6-1 and TRBJ2-1; 10 nucleotides match TRBD1. The CDR3 runs to 15 residues. In germline, CDR1 is MNHNS, CDR2 SASEGT. Trimming cost V 6 bases and J 5 bases; bases outside gene matches: 7. The CDR3 DNA sequence: TGTGCCAGCAGCTTTGACAGGGGGCTAGACAATGAGCAGTTCTTC. Protein: CASSFDRGLDNEQFF.

This sequence joins TRBV27 and TRBJ2-2; D not resolved. Germline V gene lookup returns CDR1 MNHEY and CDR2 SMNVEV (reference sequence). The CDR3 is made up of 13 amino acids. V was cut by 7 bases and J by 7 bases, with 13 bases left in between. CDR3 DNA: TGTGCCAGCAAAAGGGTGGGGAACGGGGAGCTGTTTTTT. Translated, it gives CASKRVGNGELFF.

As concerns this clone: This CDR3 is also generated by other DNA sequences in the sample. The chain uses TRBV9 and TRBJ2-3, with a tentative D call TRBD2 (5 bases). Germline lookup yields CDR1 SGDLS and CDR2 YYNGEE. Trimming cost V 0 bases and J 1 base, with 12 bases left between them. This CDR3 has 16 amino acids. Here the CDR3 DNA reads TGTGCCAGCAGCGTAGATGAGGGAGCTGGCACAGATACGCAGTATTTT. Translation: CASSVDEGAGTDTQYF.

The chain joins TRBV6-1 to TRBJ1-6; 7 bases line up with TRBD1. Germline trimming cut 3 bases from V and 7 bases from J; bases unmatched to any gene: 9. This CDR3 comprises 16 residues. Germline CDR1 reads MNHNS; CDR2 reads SASEGT. Here the CDR3 DNA reads TGTGCCAGCAGTGACCCGATGGGACAGCCAAATTCACCCCTCCACTTT. Translating gives CASSDPMGQPNSPLHF.

The V gene is TRBV2, the J gene TRBJ2-7; D is perhaps TRBD1 or TRBD2 (5 bases each). Germline-derived CDR1 and CDR2 are SNHLY and FYNNEI. The V gene lost 4 bases and the J gene lost 3 bases, with 13 bases spanning the gap. The CDR3 loop spans 14 amino acids. The DNA for the CDR3 is TGTGCCAGCAGTGTAGGGACCCTCTACTACGAGCAGTACTTC. This sequence encodes CASSVGTLYYEQYF.

The chain couples TRBV10-2 to TRBJ2-3, with 12 bases matching TRBD2. The CDR3 consists of 15 residues. CDR1 WSHSY and CDR2 SAAADI come from the germline V gene. The trim removed 5 bases at V and 1 base at J, leaving 1 base unmatched. For the CDR3, the DNA is TGCGCCAGCAGTCTAGCGGGAGGGCGCACAGATACGCAGTATTTT. Translated: CASSLAGGRTDTQYF.

The rearrangement joins TRBV11-3 to TRBJ2-1; D gene unclear. V dropped 0 bases and J dropped 1 base, with 10 bases sitting between them. Per germline, CDR1 SGHNT and CDR2 YENEEA. This CDR3 is 16 amino acids long. CDR3 in DNA: TGTGCCAGCAGCTTAGATTACCAGGTTTCCTACAATGAGCAGTTCTTC. This gives the protein CASSLDYQVSYNEQFF.

This clone appeared a few times. The chain recombines TRBV6-9 with TRBJ2-7; TRBD1 agrees at 9 bases. This CDR3 region has 15 residues. V was clipped by 3 bases and J by 3 bases; unmatched bases: 6. Germline V gene sequence: CDR1 MNHGY, CDR2 SVAAGI. CDR3 DNA: TGTGCCAGCAGTTACCCCGGACAGGGGAGCTACGAGCAGTACTTC. This sequence encodes CASSYPGQGSYEQYF.

The chain combines TRBV11-3 with TRBJ2-6, with D perhaps matching TRBD2 (6 bases). This CDR3 has 15 amino acids. V dropped 5 bases and J dropped 3 bases, with 11 bases sitting between them. CDR1 SGHNT and CDR2 YENEEA come from the germline V gene. The CDR3 spells CASSPGLVGANVLTF. CDR3 in DNA: TGTGCCAGCAGCCCGGGACTGGTTGGGGCCAACGTCCTGACTTTC.

This clone was detected only a few times. V usage is TRBV14 and J usage is TRBJ1-1; 7 positions match TRBD1. This CDR3 comprises 15 residues. V lost 4 bases to trimming and J lost 0 bases; unmatched junction nucleotides: 5. The germline CDR1 and CDR2 sequences are SGHDN and FVKESK. The CDR3 nucleotides read TGTGCCAGCAGCCCCCGGACAGGAATGAACACTGAAGCTTTCTTT. Amino acid sequence: CASSPRTGMNTEAFF.

The genes are TRBV7-2 and TRBJ2-1; TRBD1 matches 7 bases. The ends lost 6 bases at V and 7 bases at J; junction bases unmatched: 3. Germline loops: CDR1 SGHTA, CDR2 FQGNSA. The CDR3 spans 12 residues. The CDR3 reads CASSRQGNEQFF. The CDR3 bases are TGTGCCAGCAGTAGACAGGGAAATGAGCAGTTCTTC.

As for this clone: Relative to the germline gene, one junction end is altered; a read error may explain this. Other DNA variants within this sample encode the same CDR3. The chain has TRBV6-5 and TRBJ2-2; weak D call: TRBD1 (5 bases). The CDR3 consists of 13 residues. Germline V CDR1 and CDR2: MNHEY, SVGAGI. CDR3 region: CASRTAHTGELFF. The CDR3 coding sequence is TGTGCCAGCAGGACAGCCCACACTGGGGAGCTGTTTTTT.